This T cell receptor (beta chain) is from a study of blood T cell repertoires in COVID-19. Assay: immunoSEQ multiplex PCR; the TCRdb copy retains only in-frame clones and omits some. The table has some 150,000 clones, around 88% seen once; the top ten hold 1.5%. V shed 4 bases, J shed 4 bases, and the junction held 17 bases outside the gene matches. The CDR3 sequence is 18 residues long. Germline CDR1 and CDR2: SGHAT and FQNNGV. Sequencing used peripheral blood. The rearrangement links TRBV11-2 to TRBJ1-1; TRBD1 aligns across 8 bases. This clonotype was sampled from a woman aged 55-75 years with acute or convalescent COVID-19. The CDR3 bases are TGTGCCAGCAGCTCCCTCCGGGGGGCAGGGGGCGCGGGCACTGAAGCTTTCTTT. Its translation is CASSSLRGAGGAGTEAFF.